This is a list of T cell receptor beta chains from one sample in a study of control samples from healthy donors and cancer patients. The data were produced by immunoSEQ multiplex PCR, yet TCRdb's version contains in-frame clones alone and is incomplete. Here the sample spans 73,000 or so clones, roughly nine tenths being singletons. Source material: blood. Source of these receptors: a woman between 50 and 59 years old in good health. CDR3s include the opening cysteine and the closing phenylalanine or tryptophan. Each record gives: D gene, clone size, V gene, J gene, CDR3 protein, CDR3 DNA. A D gene is named only where the DNA matches it firmly. Clone size is stated in some rows and not others, as once, few, many or a class when expanded.

>TRBD1|-|TRBV6-5|TRBJ2-7
CASRFQGANSYEQYF
TGTGCCAGCAGGTTTCAGGGGGCCAATTCCTACGAGCAGTACTTC
>-|-|TRBV5-4|TRBJ2-5
CASSLEETQYF
TGTGCCAGCAGCTTGGAAGAGACCCAGTACTTC
>TRBD2|-|TRBV12-3/TRBV12-4|TRBJ2-6
CAGGGSGANVLTF
TGTGCCGGGGGGGGCTCTGGGGCCAACGTCCTGACTTTC
>TRBD1|-|TRBV5-1|TRBJ2-7
CASQGQGANEQYF
TGCGCCAGCCAGGGACAGGGGGCAAACGAGCAGTACTTC
>-|-|TRBV7-8|TRBJ1-1
CASSFEGWTEAFF
TGTGCCAGCAGCTTCGAGGGTTGGACTGAAGCTTTCTTT
>TRBD1|-|TRBV25-1|TRBJ1-1
CASSDFGQGYAFF
TGTGCCAGCAGTGATTTCGGACAGGGTTATGCTTTCTTT
>TRBD1|few|TRBV5-4|TRBJ1-3
CASSAWDRGRNTIYF
TGTGCCAGCAGCGCGTGGGACAGGGGGAGAAACACCATATATTTT
>-|-|TRBV21-1|TRBJ1-2
CASSRPGRTNYGYTF
TGTGCCAGCAGCAGACCGGGGCGGACCAACTATGGCTACACCTTC
>-|-|TRBV29-1|TRBJ2-3
CSVEKRGGRPDTQYF
TGCAGCGTTGAAAAAAGGGGGGGCCGACCAGATACGCAGTATTTT
>TRBD1|-|TRBV10-3|TRBJ1-2
CATRRDREPYGYTF
TGTGCCACTCGCCGGGACAGGGAACCCTATGGCTACACCTTC
>-|-|TRBV5-4|TRBJ2-2
CASSSYRAGANTGELFF
TGTGCCAGCAGCTCCTACAGGGCTGGTGCGAACACCGGGGAGCTGTTTTTT
>-|-|TRBV5-1|TRBJ1-3
CASTSQSSGNTIYF
TGCGCCAGCACGTCTCAGAGCTCTGGAAACACCATATATTTT
>-|-|TRBV10-3|TRBJ1-3
CAISEEGFESSGNTIYF
TGTGCCATCAGTGAGGAAGGTTTCGAGAGCTCTGGAAACACCATATATTTT
>TRBD1|few|TRBV28|TRBJ1-5
CASSLSGQGHQPQHF
TGTGCCAGCAGTTTATCTGGACAGGGCCATCAGCCCCAGCATTTT
>-|-|TRBV10-1|TRBJ2-2
CASSERGPNTGELFF
TGCGCCAGCAGTGAGCGGGGGCCTAACACCGGGGAGCTGTTTTTT
>-|once|TRBV6-5|TRBJ1-1
CASSSTDRNTEAFF
TGTGCCAGCAGCAGCACCGACCGAAACACTGAAGCTTTCTTT
>-|-|TRBV2|TRBJ1-6
CASRETLQGRSPLHF
TGTGCCAGCAGGGAAACCCTACAGGGAAGGTCACCCCTCCACTTT
>-|few|TRBV29-1|TRBJ2-1
CSGQTYRYNEQFF
TGCAGCGGGCAGACCTATAGGTACAATGAGCAGTTCTTC
>TRBD2|-|TRBV19|TRBJ2-1
CASSPPRVAGSYNEQFF
TGTGCCAGTAGTCCTCCACGGGTAGCGGGGTCCTACAATGAGCAGTTCTTC
>TRBD2|-|TRBV4-1|TRBJ2-7
CASSQDKAGAFEQYF
TGCGCCAGCAGCCAAGATAAAGCGGGAGCGTTTGAGCAGTACTTC
>TRBD2|-|TRBV19|TRBJ2-1
CASSARSTRTSGRGHEQFF
TGTGCCAGTAGTGCCAGATCCACGAGGACTAGCGGGAGGGGACATGAGCAGTTCTTC
>-|once|TRBV7-9|TRBJ2-3
CASSLFSADTQYF
TGTGCCAGCAGCTTATTTAGTGCAGATACGCAGTATTTT
>TRBD1|once|TRBV20-1|TRBJ1-4
CSASGTGGEKLFF
TGCAGTGCTAGTGGGACAGGGGGTGAAAAACTGTTTTTT
>-|-|TRBV11-2|TRBJ2-1
CASSFFGGNEQFF
TGTGCCAGCAGCTTTTTCGGGGGCAATGAGCAGTTCTTC
>TRBD2|-|TRBV7-9|TRBJ2-1
CASSLGPSGIYNEQFF
TGTGCCAGCAGCTTAGGACCTAGCGGGATTTACAATGAGCAGTTCTTC
>TRBD2|-|TRBV29-1|TRBJ2-1
CSGALAGGTEQFF
TGCAGCGGAGCTCTAGCGGGGGGAACTGAGCAGTTCTTC
>-|-|TRBV28|TRBJ1-1
CASSLSFAGQNTEAFF
TGTGCCAGCAGTTTAAGTTTCGCAGGGCAGAACACTGAAGCTTTCTTT
>-|few|TRBV27|TRBJ1-3
CASTSLGGTGNTIYF
TGTGCCAGCACTTCCCTCGGGGGCACTGGAAACACCATATATTTT
>-|-|TRBV10-3|TRBJ1-5
CATKGGDGNQPQHF
TGTGCCACCAAGGGAGGGGATGGCAATCAGCCCCAGCATTTT